The next 12 T cell receptor beta chains were all read from a single sample in a study of blood T cell repertoires in COVID-19. Generated by immunoSEQ multiplex PCR, the TCRdb table keeps only in-frame clones and is missing some. The sample includes approximately 290,000 clones, about 86% of them seen just once. The source material was peripheral blood. The receptors were sampled from a person aged 70 to 85 with COVID-19, enrolled during active disease.

The chain recombines TRBV24-1 with TRBJ1-2; D perhaps matches TRBD1 (5 bases). CDR1 KGHDR and CDR2 SFDVKD come from the germline V gene. Trimming left V 4 bases short and J 7 bases short, with 18 bases between. This CDR3 is built from 15 residues. The CDR3 sequence: CATSDSGRGSFGYTF. CDR3 sequence (DNA): TGTGCCACCAGTGACTCGGGCCGGGGGAGTTTTGGCTACACCTTC.

The genes are TRBV2 and TRBJ1-5; 7 bases are shared with TRBD1. The trim removed 1 base at V and 5 bases at J, leaving 5 bases unmatched. The CDR3 contains 15 residues. Germline V gene sequence: CDR1 SNHLY, CDR2 FYNNEI. The CDR3 bases are TGTGCCAGCAGTGAAGGGAGACAGGGCCATCAGCCCCAGCATTTT. This gives the protein CASSEGRQGHQPQHF.

V gene TRBV7-9 combines with J gene TRBJ1-2; maybe TRBD1 (5 bases). Per the germline V gene, CDR1 is SEHNR and CDR2 is FQNEAQ (reference sequence). V lost 5 bases, J lost 8 bases, and 15 bases lay in between. This CDR3 is 13 amino acids long. The CDR3 DNA reads TGTGCCAGCAGCCCAGTCGGGGGGGGAGGCTACACCTTC. Translated, it gives CASSPVGGGGYTF.

CDR3 nucleotides: TGCGCCAGCAAGGTGGGGCAGACGAACACTGAAGCTTTCTTT. This sequence encodes CASKVGQTNTEAFF. V is TRBV5-1 and J is TRBJ1-1; D might be TRBD1 (5 bases). V dropped 6 bases and J dropped 1 base, with 13 bases sitting between them. The CDR3 length is 14 residues. Germline CDR1 SGHRS, CDR2 YFSETQ.

The chain couples TRBV7-9 to TRBJ2-1; the match to TRBD2 covers 8 bases. Germline V gives CDR1 SEHNR, CDR2 FQNEAQ (reference sequence). The V gene end was trimmed by 2 bases and the J gene end by 6 bases; junction bases not matched to a gene: 15. The CDR3 totals 18 residues. The DNA of the CDR3 is TGTGCCAGCAGCTTACTCGGCTTCGCGGGGGGCCTCTTCAATGAGCAGTTCTTC. It encodes CASSLLGFAGGLFNEQFF.

J is TRBJ2-1 and V is TRBV5-5; 9 bases match TRBD1. Germline loops: CDR1 SGHKS, CDR2 YYEKEE (reference sequence). This CDR3 is built from 15 residues. V shed 2 bases, J shed 11 bases, and the junction held 11 bases outside the gene matches. CDR3 loop: CASSLEGQGAPQQFF. In nucleotides, the CDR3 is TGTGCCAGCAGCTTAGAGGGACAGGGAGCCCCCCAGCAGTTCTTC.

The chain couples TRBV11-2 to TRBJ2-7; no clear D gene. Germline V gene lookup returns CDR1 SGHAT and CDR2 FQNNGV. Trimming took 2 bases from V and 4 from J, leaving 6 bases between them. The CDR3 is made up of 12 amino acids. The CDR3 coding sequence is TGTGCCAGCAGCTTATCGGGTTACGAGCAGTACTTC. This codes for CASSLSGYEQYF.

The chain has TRBV6-5 and TRBJ1-2; 9 bases are shared with TRBD1. This CDR3 is 13 amino acids long. The germline CDR1 and CDR2 sequences are MNHEY and SVGAGI. V was clipped by 6 bases and J by 13 bases; unmatched bases: 12. The CDR3 coding sequence is TGTGCCAGCAGGACCATGGGGGGACAGGGTGTCACCTTC. Its translation: CASRTMGGQGVTF.

The CDR3 loop is CASSYGASGNTIYF. For the CDR3, the DNA is TGTGCCAGCAGTTACGGAGCCTCTGGAAACACCATATATTTT. The rearrangement uses TRBV6-5 and TRBJ1-3, with D hard to call. Trimming took off 2 bases at V and 0 bases at J, with 5 bases between the two ends. The CDR3 consists of 14 residues. Germline CDR1 and CDR2: MNHEY and SVGAGI.

This clone was observed a few times. The CDR3 nucleotides read TGCGCCAGCGAGGACGGCACAACTAGCGCCGGGGAGCTGTTTTTT. It translates to CASEDGTTSAGELFF. This chain links TRBV5-1 with TRBJ2-2, with TRBD2 matching 7 bases. The CDR3 sequence is 15 residues long. Germline lookup yields CDR1 SGHRS and CDR2 YFSETQ. The ends lost 7 bases at V and 6 bases at J; junction bases unmatched: 12.

The chain joins TRBV28 to TRBJ2-5; D is unresolved. The CDR3 is 15 amino acids. Germline V gene data show CDR1 as MDHEN and CDR2 as SYDVKM. V lost 3 bases and J 5 bases, leaving 16 bases between the germline ends. This CDR3 reads CASSFWSASAETQYF. CDR3 bases: TGTGCCAGCAGTTTTTGGTCAGCAAGCGCCGAGACCCAGTACTTC.

The gene calls are TRBV7-8 and TRBJ1-1; 7 bases fit TRBD1. The CDR3 sequence is 15 residues long. Germline-derived CDR1 and CDR2 are SGHVS and FQNEAQ. The J segment lost 3 bases and the V segment lost 3 bases, leaving 7 bases of the junction unmatched. CDR3 bases: TGTGCCAGCAGCTTGGGGTATGACAGGGACACTGAAGCTTTCTTT. Protein product: CASSLGYDRDTEAFF.